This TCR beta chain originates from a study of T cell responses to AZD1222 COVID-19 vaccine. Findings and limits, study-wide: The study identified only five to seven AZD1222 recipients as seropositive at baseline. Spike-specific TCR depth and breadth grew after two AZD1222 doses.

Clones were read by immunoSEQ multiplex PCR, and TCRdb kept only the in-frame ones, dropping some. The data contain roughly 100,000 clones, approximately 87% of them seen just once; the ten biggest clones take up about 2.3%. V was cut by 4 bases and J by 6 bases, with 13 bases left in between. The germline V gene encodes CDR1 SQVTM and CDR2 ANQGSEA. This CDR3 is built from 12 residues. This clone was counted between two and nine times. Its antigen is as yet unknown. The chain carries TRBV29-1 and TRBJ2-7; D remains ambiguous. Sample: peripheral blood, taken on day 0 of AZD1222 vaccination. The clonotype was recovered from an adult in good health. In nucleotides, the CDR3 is TGCAGCGTTGTGCCCCCACGCGGCGAGCAGTACTTC. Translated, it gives CSVVPPRGEQYF.